Presented here are 25 T cell receptor beta chains from one specimen sequenced in a study of immune evolution from preneoplasia to lung adenocarcinoma. The assay was immunoSEQ multiplex PCR, and TCRdb's table has in-frame clones only and misses some. The sample records some 3,500 clones, 60% to 85% being singletons. Source material: FFPE adjacent normal lung tissue. These receptors all stem from a donor older than 65 with lung adenocarcinoma.

This clone showed up just a few times. The rearrangement joins TRBV6-1 to TRBJ2-7; D gene uncertain. This CDR3 contains 14 residues. The germline gives CDR1 MNHNS, CDR2 SASEGT. V lost 1 base to trimming and J lost 3 bases, with 10 bases between them. The CDR3 DNA reads TGTGCCAGCAGTGAAGTTCCACAGCTCTACGAGCAGTACTTC. Amino acids: CASSEVPQLYEQYF.

This chain joins TRBV5-6 and TRBJ1-2; no reliable D call. The CDR3 loop spans 15 amino acids. Per the germline V gene, CDR1 is SGHDT and CDR2 is YYEEEE. Trimming took off 0 bases at V and 7 bases at J, with 16 bases between the two ends. CDR3 region: CASSLGTPKYGGYTF. CDR3 DNA: TGTGCCAGCAGCTTGGGGACCCCTAAATATGGTGGCTACACCTTC.

J is TRBJ2-4 and V is TRBV19; no reliable D call. The V and J ends lost 4 bases and 5 bases respectively, with 12 bases between them. Germline V gene lookup returns CDR1 LNHDA and CDR2 SQIVND (reference sequence). This CDR3 spans 14 amino acids. The CDR3 bases are TGTGCCAGTAGTACGGACGGTTTCCAAAACATTCAGTACTTC. It codes for CASSTDGFQNIQYF.

This sequence joins TRBV6-5 and TRBJ2-3, with no clear D. The CDR3 has 15 amino acids. CDR1 and CDR2 (germline): MNHEY, SVGAGI. Between the trimmed V and J ends, which lost 2 bases and 0 bases, there was a span of 9 bases. The chain's CDR3 is CASSYEVASTDTQYF. Written as DNA, the CDR3 is TGTGCCAGCAGTTACGAGGTTGCTAGCACAGATACGCAGTATTTT.

This sequence joins TRBV2 and TRBJ2-5; weak D call: TRBD2 (5 bases). Trimming cost V 0 bases and J 5 bases, with 7 bases left between them. Germline loops: CDR1 SNHLY, CDR2 FYNNEI. CDR3 length equals 13 residues. CDR3 coding DNA: TGTGCCAGCAGTGAAGCGATAGCGGAGACCCAGTACTTC. This gives the protein CASSEAIAETQYF. The variable domain in full, with the rest retrieved from reference TRBV2 and TRBJ2-5, is EPEVTQTPSHQVTQMGQEVILRCVPISNHLYFYWYRQILGQKVEFLVSFYNNEISEKSEIFDDQFSVERPDGSNFTLKIRSTKLEDSAMYFCASSEAIAETQYFGPGTRLLVL.

This sequence joins TRBV20-1 and TRBJ2-1; D remains unclear. The germline gives CDR1 DFQATT, CDR2 SNEGSKA (reference sequence). The CDR3 covers 11 residues. V lost 3 bases and J lost 9, with 9 bases in between. The CDR3 here is CSASFLSEQFF. CDR3 sequence (DNA): TGCAGTGCTAGTTTTCTTTCTGAGCAGTTCTTC.

This clone was counted once. The rearrangement joins TRBV6-6 to TRBJ2-7; TRBD2 matches at 12 bases. The V and J ends lost 0 bases and 4 bases, in that order; junction bases with no gene match: 4. Germline values: CDR1 MNHNY, CDR2 SVGAGI (reference sequence). The CDR3 contains 16 residues. The CDR3, as DNA: TGTGCCAGCAGTTACTCTGGACTAGCGGGATTTTACGAGCAGTACTTC. Amino acid sequence: CASSYSGLAGFYEQYF.

The chain uses TRBV4-1 and TRBJ1-1; D unresolved. Trimming cost V 5 bases and J 2 bases, with 12 bases left between them. The CDR3 runs to 14 residues. Germline assignment: CDR1 MGHRA and CDR2 YSYEKL. Written as DNA, the CDR3 is TGCGCCAGCAGCAGTCCTTTGGCAAACACTGAAGCTTTCTTT. It translates to CASSSPLANTEAFF.

This rearrangement joins TRBV7-9 to TRBJ1-2; no clear D. V lost 3 bases to trimming and J lost 1 base, with 9 bases between them. Germline assignment: CDR1 SEHNR and CDR2 FQNEAQ (reference sequence). CDR3 length: 14 amino acids. CDR3 DNA sequence: TGTGCCAGCAGCTTCACAGAAGTTAACTATGGCTACACCTTC. It specifies CASSFTEVNYGYTF.

The CDR3 reads CASTFNYEQYF. The CDR3 DNA sequence: TGTGCCAGCACCTTTAACTACGAGCAGTACTTC. J is TRBJ2-7 and V is TRBV27; D unclear. The germline gives CDR1 MNHEY, CDR2 SMNVEV (reference sequence). The ends were cut back, 7 bases at V and 3 bases at J, with 7 bases in the middle. The CDR3 totals 11 residues.

This chain links TRBV7-2 with TRBJ2-1; 10 nucleotides line up with TRBD1. Trimming at V came to 4 bases and at J to 3 bases, leaving 6 bases not matched to a gene. The CDR3 length is 16 residues. Germline lookup yields CDR1 SGHTA and CDR2 FQGNSA. The CDR3 nucleotides read TGTGCCAGCAGCTCACTGCGGACAGGGGGCTACAATGAGCAGTTCTTC. Protein product: CASSSLRTGGYNEQFF.

V is TRBV30 and J is TRBJ1-1, with TRBD1 as a possible D gene (6 bases). The V end was cut by 2 bases, the J end by 5 bases, with 18 bases between. Germline-derived CDR1 and CDR2 are GTSNPN and SVGIG (reference sequence). This CDR3 is built from 15 residues. The CDR3 DNA reads as TGTGCCTGGAGTCAAGCACACAGGGTAGGAACTGAAGCTTTCTTT. Its translation is CAWSQAHRVGTEAFF.

The chain is built from TRBV21-1 and TRBJ1-2. TRBV21-1 is an annotated pseudogene. This CDR3 comprises 16 residues. CDR3 amino acids: CASSKEAYWGGYGYTF. The CDR3 coding sequence is TGTGCCAGCAGCAAAGAGGCGTATTGGGGTGGCTATGGCTACACCTTC.

The rearrangement links TRBV29-1 to TRBJ2-3; unclear D gene. This CDR3 is built from 13 residues. The germline gives CDR1 SQVTM, CDR2 ANQGSEA. Trimming removed 2 bases at V and 3 bases at J, with 9 bases between. The CDR3 DNA follows: TGCAGCGTTGAACCACGCTCTACAGATACGCAGTATTTT. Its protein product is CSVEPRSTDTQYF.

This chain joins TRBV7-8 and TRBJ2-7; 8 bases match TRBD1. CDR3 length equals 16 residues. Germline V gives CDR1 SGHVS, CDR2 FQNEAQ. V shed 0 bases and J 5 bases; nucleotides not matched to a gene: 9. The CDR3 spells CASSLAFQGAFHEQYF. In DNA form, the CDR3 reads TGTGCCAGCAGCTTAGCTTTCCAGGGGGCGTTCCACGAGCAGTACTTC.

On this clone: One end of the junction fails to match germline, which may point to a read error. The chain has TRBV4-3 and TRBJ2-2; the D is unclear. This CDR3 comprises 14 residues. Germline CDR1 and CDR2: LGHNA and YSLEER. In nucleotides, the CDR3 is TGCGCCAGCAGCCGTTTAACTAACAGCGGGGAGCTGTTTTTT. Translating it yields CASSRLTNSGELFF.

V is TRBV4-3 and J is TRBJ2-5, with 8 bases matching TRBD2. The CDR3 is made up of 15 amino acids. V was clipped by 1 base and J by 5 bases; unmatched bases: 6. The germline V gene has CDR1 LGHNA and CDR2 YSLEER. The CDR3 loop is CASSQGQRGSETQYF. The CDR3 nucleotides read TGCGCCAGCAGCCAAGGGCAGCGGGGGTCCGAGACCCAGTACTTC.

The gene calls are TRBV29-1 and TRBJ2-5; TRBD2 might be the D (6 bases). The length of the CDR3 is 16 residues. Trimming shortened V by 4 bases and J by 2 bases, and 20 bases separated the two germline ends. CDR1 SQVTM and CDR2 ANQGSEA come from the germline V gene. CDR3 sequence reads: CSVVPLGGSGQETQYF. As DNA, the CDR3 is TGCAGCGTTGTCCCCCTAGGAGGGAGTGGTCAAGAGACCCAGTACTTC.

The V call is TRBV5-8, the J call TRBJ2-1; D unclear. This CDR3 has 12 amino acids. Germline V gene lookup returns CDR1 SGHTS and CDR2 YDEGEE. Trimming cost V 1 base and J 9 bases, with 8 bases left between them. CDR3 protein: CASSLNGVEQFF. Here the CDR3 DNA reads TGTGCCAGCAGCTTGAATGGGGTTGAGCAGTTCTTC.

The chain links TRBV10-3 to TRBJ2-7, with 12 nucleotides matching TRBD1. Germline trimming cut 4 bases from V and 4 bases from J; bases unmatched to any gene: 2. There are 14 residues in the CDR3. CDR1 ENHRY and CDR2 SYGVKD come from the germline V gene. The CDR3, as DNA: TGTGCCATCAGTGCGGGACAGGGGGCTTACGAGCAGTACTTC. It yields the protein CAISAGQGAYEQYF.

This clone ranks as large. The chain is built from TRBV9 and TRBJ1-1; TRBD1 matches at 7 bases. Germline values: CDR1 SGDLS, CDR2 YYNGEE. The CDR3 is made up of 15 amino acids. V was pared by 3 bases and J by 4 bases, with 9 bases of the junction left unmatched. The CDR3 region has the DNA TGTGCCAGCAGCGCCGCAGGGGGTCCAGGCACTGAAGCTTTCTTT. Translation: CASSAAGGPGTEAFF.

The rearrangement links TRBV11-3 to TRBJ2-3, with 7 positions matching TRBD1. Per the germline V gene, CDR1 is SGHNT and CDR2 is YENEEA. V lost 1 base and J lost 1; bases outside the gene matches: 8. The CDR3 has 17 residues. This chain's CDR3 is CASSLGRQGLGTDTQYF. Written as DNA, the CDR3 is TGTGCCAGCAGCTTAGGAAGACAGGGCCTTGGCACAGATACGCAGTATTTT. Supplemented by reference TRBV11-3 and TRBJ2-3, the full variable domain reads EAGVVQSPRYKIIEKKQPVAFWCNPISGHNTLYWYLQNLGQGPELLIRYENEEAVDDSQLPKDRFSAERLKGVDSTLKIQPAELGDSAVYLCASSLGRQGLGTDTQYFGPGTRLTVL.

The gene calls are TRBV5-1 and TRBJ1-4; TRBD1 agrees at 8 bases. V was clipped by 0 bases and J by 8 bases; unmatched bases: 12. This CDR3 has 17 amino acids. Looked up from germline, CDR1 is SGHRS and CDR2 is YFSETQ. This CDR3 reads CASSLDGSRAGGEKLFF. CDR3 in DNA: TGCGCCAGCAGCTTGGACGGGTCCCGGGCAGGGGGCGAAAAACTGTTTTTT.

This clone was detected only once. The V call is TRBV18, the J call TRBJ1-1, with D hard to call. This CDR3 spans 13 amino acids. Germline lookup yields CDR1 KGHSH and CDR2 LQKENI. Deletions cut 2 bases from V and 3 bases from J, with 7 bases between. The CDR3 DNA reads as TGTGCCAGCTCACCAGTAGTGGACACTGAAGCTTTCTTT. Encoded protein: CASSPVVDTEAFF.

The chain combines TRBV5-1 with TRBJ2-4; 13 bases are shared with TRBD2. CDR1 SGHRS and CDR2 YFSETQ come from the germline V gene. There are 15 residues in the CDR3. Trimming cost V 4 bases and J 6 bases; bases outside gene matches: 4. Here the CDR3 reads CASSGGLAGRNIQYF. CDR3 DNA: TGCGCCAGCAGCGGGGGACTAGCGGGGAGAAACATTCAGTACTTC. The complete variable domain, with remaining parts taken from reference TRBV5-1 and TRBJ2-4, reads KAGVTQTPRYLIKTRGQQVTLSCSPISGHRSVSWYQQTPGQGLQFLFEYFSETQRNKGNFPGRFSGRQFSNSRSEMNVSTLELGDSALYLCASSGGLAGRNIQYFGAGTRLSVL.